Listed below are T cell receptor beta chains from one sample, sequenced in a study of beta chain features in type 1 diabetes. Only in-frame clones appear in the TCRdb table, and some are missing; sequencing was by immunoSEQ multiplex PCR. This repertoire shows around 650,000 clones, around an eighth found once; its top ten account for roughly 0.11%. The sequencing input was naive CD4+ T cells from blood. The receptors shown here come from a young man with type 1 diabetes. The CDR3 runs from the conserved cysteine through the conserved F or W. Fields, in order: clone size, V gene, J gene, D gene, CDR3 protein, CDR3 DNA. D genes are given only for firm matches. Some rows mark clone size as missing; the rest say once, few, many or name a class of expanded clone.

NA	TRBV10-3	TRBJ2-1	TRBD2	CAISGDRSGGPSYNEQFF	TGTGCCATCAGCGGAGATCGGAGCGGGGGGCCCTCCTACAATGAGCAGTTCTTC
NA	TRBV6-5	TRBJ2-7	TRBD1	CASSTPGQGFEQYF	TGTGCCAGCAGCACTCCGGGACAGGGATTCGAGCAGTACTTC
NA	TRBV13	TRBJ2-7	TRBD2	CASSLPGGTYEQYF	TGTGCCAGCAGCCTGCCGGGGGGGACGTACGAGCAGTACTTC
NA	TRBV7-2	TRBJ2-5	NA	CASSRGSARETQYF	TGTGCCAGCAGCCGGGGATCCGCCCGAGAGACCCAGTACTTC
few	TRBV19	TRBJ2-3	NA	CASSIASASSSTDTQYF	TGTGCCAGTAGTATCGCTAGCGCAAGTTCTAGCACAGATACGCAGTATTTT
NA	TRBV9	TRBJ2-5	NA	CASSVGGGGRETQYF	TGTGCCAGCAGCGTAGGAGGCGGGGGCAGGGAGACCCAGTACTTC
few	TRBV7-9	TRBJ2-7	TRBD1	CASSLDFAGTGDEQYF	TGTGCCAGCAGCTTAGACTTCGCCGGGACAGGGGATGAGCAGTACTTC
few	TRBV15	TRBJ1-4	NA	CATSPIRGGINEKLFF	TGTGCCACCAGCCCCATAAGGGGCGGAATCAATGAAAAACTGTTTTTT
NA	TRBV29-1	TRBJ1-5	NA	CSVQGGGNQPQHF	TGCAGCGTTCAGGGCGGCGGCAATCAGCCCCAGCATTTT
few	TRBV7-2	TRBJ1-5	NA	CASSLRRYEPQHF	TGTGCCAGCAGCTTAAGGAGGTATGAGCCCCAGCATTTT
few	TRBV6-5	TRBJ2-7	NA	CASIRKNSNEQYF	TGTGCCAGCATTAGAAAGAATTCCAACGAGCAGTACTTC
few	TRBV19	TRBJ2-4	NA	CASSITNISPQYF	TGTGCCAGTAGTATTACTAACATATCCCCTCAGTACTTC
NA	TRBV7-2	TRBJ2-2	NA	CASRSGHGDGELFF	TGTGCCAGCAGATCCGGCCACGGGGACGGGGAGCTGTTTTTT
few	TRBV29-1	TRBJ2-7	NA	CSVGDTGEQYF	TGCAGCGTGGGGGACACGGGCGAGCAGTACTTC
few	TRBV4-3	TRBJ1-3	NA	CASSQTTGYGNTIYF	TGCGCCAGCAGCCAGACAACAGGGTACGGAAACACCATATATTTT
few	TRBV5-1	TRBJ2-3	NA	CASSFQGSSDTQYF	TGCGCCAGCAGCTTTCAGGGGAGTTCAGATACGCAGTATTTT
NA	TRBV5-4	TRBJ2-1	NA	CASSLDGGSYNEQFF	TGTGCCAGCAGCTTGGATGGGGGCTCCTACAATGAGCAGTTCTTC
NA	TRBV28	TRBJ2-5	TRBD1	CASSPPTDRGTRETQYF	TGTGCCAGCAGTCCCCCAACCGACAGGGGGACCCGGGAGACCCAGTACTTC
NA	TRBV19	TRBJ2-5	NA	CASRLGAGAQETQYF	TGTGCCAGTAGGCTAGGGGCGGGGGCCCAAGAGACCCAGTACTTC
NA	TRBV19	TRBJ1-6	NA	CASTQQSNSPLHF	TGTGCCAGTACTCAGCAGTCAAATTCACCCCTCCACTTT
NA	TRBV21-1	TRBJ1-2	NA	CASSRKDIYGYTF	TGTGCCAGCAGCAGAAAGGACATCTATGGCTACACCTTC
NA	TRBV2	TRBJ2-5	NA	CASSEVSGQETQYF	TGTGCCAGCAGTGAGGTTAGCGGACAAGAGACCCAGTACTTC